The following is a T cell receptor beta chain sequence with its context. Assay: immunoSEQ multiplex PCR; the TCRdb copy retains only in-frame clones and omits some. The data contain about 360,000 clones, around four fifths of them singletons. This entry comes from a study of shared clonotypes between healthy human individuals. The source material was memory CD4+ T cells sorted from blood. Subset described: CD45RA-negative fraction. The clonotype originates from a man under 40 in good health.

CDR3: CASRQNRGSDTQYF. CDR3 DNA: TGCGCCAGCAGGCAAAACAGGGGGTCAGATACGCAGTATTTT. The rearrangement uses TRBV10-2 and TRBJ2-3; TRBD1 matches at 8 bases. CDR3 size: 14 residues. Per germline, CDR1 WSHSY and CDR2 SAAADI. V was pared by 6 bases and J by 4 bases, with 6 bases of the junction left unmatched.